One sample yielded the 18 T cell receptor beta chains listed below, sequenced in a study of cytomegalovirus exposure and HLA in healthy donors. The PCR used 60 Vbeta and 13 Jbeta primers. TCRdb keeps only in-frame clones here, not all; method: immunoSEQ multiplex PCR. The sample holds tens of thousands of clones, 63% seen once. The sequenced sample was PBMCs. The receptors come from a woman between 40 and 55 years old in good health and CMV-seropositive.

The rearrangement uses TRBV7-9 and TRBJ2-5; 12 positions match TRBD2. Per the germline V gene, CDR1 is SEHNR and CDR2 is FQNEAQ (reference sequence). V was pared by 1 base and J by 3 bases, with 6 bases of the junction left unmatched. CDR3 size: 17 residues. CDR3 nucleotides: TGTGCCAGCAGCTTAGGCCTAGCGGGAGGGGGGGAAGAGACCCAGTACTTC. Protein: CASSLGLAGGGEETQYF.

Worth noting for this clone: One end of the junction fails to match germline, which may point to a read error. The rearrangement uses TRBV15 and TRBJ1-2; 7 nucleotides line up with TRBD1. CDR3 length: 13 residues. CDR1 and CDR2 (germline): LNHNV, YYDKDF (reference sequence). CDR3 in amino acids: CATSREGDSPEGF. The CDR3 DNA sequence: TGTGCCACCAGCAGAGAGGGGGACAGCCCAGAGGGGTTC.

This rearrangement joins TRBV10-3 to TRBJ2-1; 9 nucleotides align to TRBD2. Trimming removed 6 bases from V and 9 bases from J; junction bases left unmatched: 12. Germline V gene data show CDR1 as ENHRY and CDR2 as SYGVKD. This CDR3 has 15 residues. The CDR3: CAIRDSGSDIREQFF. CDR3 coding DNA: TGTGCCATCAGGGATAGCGGGAGTGATATTCGTGAGCAGTTCTTC.

The CDR3 coding sequence is TGTGCCAGCAGTGGGACTAGCGGGAGTTACAATGAGCAGTTCTTC. Its translation is CASSGTSGSYNEQFF. The chain has TRBV6-4 and TRBJ2-1; 13 bases map to TRBD2. Germline V gives CDR1 MRHNA, CDR2 SNTAGT. The CDR3 covers 15 residues. V was pared by 4 bases and J by 4 bases, with 1 base of the junction left unmatched.

This clone was counted many times. V gene TRBV6-1 combines with J gene TRBJ1-2, with 7 positions matching TRBD1. Per the germline V gene, CDR1 is MNHNS and CDR2 is SASEGT. The CDR3 is 14 residues long. After removal of 4 bases from V and 4 bases from J, the junction contained 6 bases not matched to a gene. CDR3 DNA: TGTGCCAGCAGTGCCCGACAGGGTGGCTATGGCTACACCTTC. Its protein product is CASSARQGGYGYTF.

This clone was counted between two and nine times. The rearrangement uses TRBV19 and TRBJ1-1, with D possibly TRBD1 on 5 matching bases. Germline-derived CDR1 and CDR2 are LNHDA and SQIVND (reference sequence). CDR3 length: 15 amino acids. V dropped 3 bases and J dropped 2 bases, with 13 bases sitting between them. CDR3 nucleotide sequence: TGTGCCAGTAGTATTTCAGGGTTGCGAAACACTGAAGCTTTCTTT. Its translation is CASSISGLRNTEAFF.

The J gene is TRBJ2-7, the V gene TRBV13; D uncertain. The V gene lost 0 bases and the J gene lost 4 bases, with 7 bases spanning the gap. This CDR3 is built from 13 residues. Germline loops: CDR1 PRHDT, CDR2 FYEKMQ (reference sequence). CDR3 sequence reads: CASSLGPKYEQYF. CDR3 DNA sequence: TGTGCCAGCAGCTTAGGCCCAAAATACGAGCAGTACTTC.

The chain is built from TRBV7-2 and TRBJ2-3, with no clear D. Germline-derived CDR1 and CDR2 are SGHTA and FQGNSA. The CDR3 is 12 residues long. Trimming pared 8 bases from V and 2 bases from J, leaving 8 bases between. The CDR3 DNA reads TGTGCCAGCGGCCCGAACACAGATACGCAGTATTTT. Amino acid sequence: CASGPNTDTQYF. Looking up the rest from reference TRBV7-2 and TRBJ2-3 gives the full variable domain: GAGVSQSPSNKVTEKGKDVELRCDPISGHTALYWYRQSLGQGLEFLIYFQGNSAPDKSGLPSDRFSAERTGGSVSTLTIQRTQQEDSAVYLCASGPNTDTQYFGPGTRLTVL.

This clone is a singleton in its sample. The chain joins TRBV11-2 to TRBJ2-7; D is ambiguous. The CDR3 contains 11 residues. Germline CDR1 is SGHAT and CDR2 is FQNNGV. With 5 bases removed from V and 7 bases from J, the gap between germline ends came to 9 bases. The CDR3, as DNA: TGTGCCAGCAGCCTGGGCCAAGAGCAGTACTTC. Translating it yields CASSLGQEQYF.

The CDR3: CASSYSRGSYNEQFF. The CDR3 DNA reads TGTGCCAGCAGTTACTCTCGCGGGTCCTACAATGAGCAGTTCTTC. The chain employs TRBV6-5 and TRBJ2-1; maybe TRBD2 (5 bases). Trimming took 0 bases from V and 1 from J, leaving 7 bases between them. CDR3 size: 15 residues. CDR1 and CDR2 (germline): MNHEY, SVGAGI.

The V call is TRBV9, the J call TRBJ2-5, with 8 bases identical to TRBD2. The V gene end was trimmed by 0 bases and the J gene end by 2 bases; junction bases not matched to a gene: 3. The CDR3 is made up of 15 amino acids. Germline CDR1 reads SGDLS; CDR2 reads YYNGEE. The CDR3 protein is CASSVGAGEQETQYF. The CDR3 region has the DNA TGTGCCAGCAGCGTAGGAGCGGGGGAACAAGAGACCCAGTACTTC.

The chain couples TRBV6-5 to TRBJ2-3; 8 bases are shared with TRBD1. CDR1 and CDR2 from the germline V gene are MNHEY and SVGAGI. This CDR3 comprises 15 residues. V was pared by 5 bases and J by 4 bases, with 8 bases of the junction left unmatched. CDR3 protein: CASSTGQVGPDTQYF. CDR3 nucleotides: TGTGCCAGCAGTACGGGACAGGTTGGTCCAGATACGCAGTATTTT.

The chain recombines TRBV5-1 with TRBJ2-3; D perhaps matches TRBD1 (5 bases). This CDR3 region has 17 residues. Germline V gives CDR1 SGHRS, CDR2 YFSETQ. Trimming took 4 bases from V and 1 from J, leaving 19 bases between them. The CDR3 loop reads CASSPTGHGAGTDTQYF. Written as DNA, the CDR3 is TGCGCCAGCAGCCCAACCGGCCATGGGGCCGGCACAGATACGCAGTATTTT.

The table lists this clone with a few counts. The chain is built from TRBV7-2 and TRBJ2-5; a weak D match, TRBD2 (6 bases). The J call may be in error: the DNA end matches TRBJ2-7 better. This CDR3 is built from 14 residues. Germline CDR1 and CDR2: SGHTA and FQGNSA. CDR3: CASSSRLGGYEQYF. DNA of the CDR3: TGTGCCAGCAGCTCCCGACTAGGAGGCTACGAGCAGTACTTC.

The J gene is TRBJ2-1, the V gene TRBV30; 7 positions agree with TRBD2. After removal of 0 bases from V and 5 bases from J, the junction contained 7 bases not matched to a gene. The CDR3 extends over 15 amino acids. Looked up from germline, CDR1 is GTSNPN and CDR2 is SVGIG (reference sequence). The chain's CDR3 is CAWSVQSGTHNEQFF. CDR3 in DNA: TGTGCCTGGAGTGTACAAAGCGGGACGCACAATGAGCAGTTCTTC. Supplemented by reference TRBV30 and TRBJ2-1, the full variable domain reads SQTIHQWPATLVQPVGSPLSLECTVEGTSNPNLYWYRQAAGRGLQLLFYSVGIGQISSEVPQNLSASRPQDRQFILSSKKLLLSDSGFYLCAWSVQSGTHNEQFFGPGTRLTVL.

J is TRBJ1-5 and V is TRBV6-5; D remains unclear. Trimming shortened V by 2 bases and J by 5 bases, and 10 bases separated the two germline ends. The CDR3 loop spans 14 amino acids. Per the germline V gene, CDR1 is MNHEY and CDR2 is SVGAGI. CDR3 nucleotides: TGTGCCAGCAGTTACGTGGGTGGAGATCAGCCCCAGCATTTT. Protein product: CASSYVGGDQPQHF.

The chain is built from TRBV29-1 and TRBJ1-1, with D tentatively TRBD1 (5 bases). The V gene's germline CDR1 is SQVTM and CDR2 ANQGSEA. The CDR3 runs to 12 residues. V was trimmed by 7 bases and J by 4 bases, leaving 13 bases between them. The CDR3 protein is CSAVVGPTEAFF. The DNA for the CDR3 is TGCAGCGCCGTGGTGGGGCCCACTGAAGCTTTCTTT.

The J gene is TRBJ2-5, the V gene TRBV14, with 7 bases identical to TRBD2. From germline, CDR1 is SGHDN and CDR2 FVKESK. V shed 4 bases and J 3 bases; nucleotides not matched to a gene: 8. This CDR3 has 15 residues. The CDR3 DNA reads TGTGCCAGCAGCCCACGAGGGAGGGCCGAAGAGACCCAGTACTTC. This gives the protein CASSPRGRAEETQYF.